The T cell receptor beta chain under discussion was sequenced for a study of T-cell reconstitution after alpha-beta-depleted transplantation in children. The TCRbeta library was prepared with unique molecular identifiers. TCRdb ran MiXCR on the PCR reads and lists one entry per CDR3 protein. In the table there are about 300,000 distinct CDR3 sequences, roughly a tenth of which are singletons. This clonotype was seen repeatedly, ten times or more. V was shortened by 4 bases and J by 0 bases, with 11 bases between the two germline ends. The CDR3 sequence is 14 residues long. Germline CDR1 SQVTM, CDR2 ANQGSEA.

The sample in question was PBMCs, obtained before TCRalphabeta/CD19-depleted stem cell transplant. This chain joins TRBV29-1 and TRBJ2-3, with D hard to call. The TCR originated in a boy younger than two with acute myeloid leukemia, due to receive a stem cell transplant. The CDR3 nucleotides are TGCAGCGTTGGACCCCTACTCAGCACAGATACGCAGTATTTT. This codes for CSVGPLLSTDTQYF.